This T cell receptor beta chain was sequenced for a study of control samples from healthy donors and cancer patients. Profiling relied on immunoSEQ multiplex PCR, and the TCRdb table lists in-frame clones only, not all of them. The table has 150,000 or so clones, approximately 93% seen once. The CDR3 runs to 16 residues. CDR1 is MNHEY and CDR2 is SVGAGI in the germline V gene. V lost 2 bases and J lost 2, with 12 bases in between. The source is a man aged 35 to 55 in good health. This chain uses TRBV6-5 with TRBJ1-4, with D possibly matching TRBD1 (5 bases). The sample was blood. The CDR3 coding sequence is TGTGCCAGCAGTTACACCCCACGGGGGACTAATGAAAAACTGTTTTTT. This gives the protein CASSYTPRGTNEKLFF.